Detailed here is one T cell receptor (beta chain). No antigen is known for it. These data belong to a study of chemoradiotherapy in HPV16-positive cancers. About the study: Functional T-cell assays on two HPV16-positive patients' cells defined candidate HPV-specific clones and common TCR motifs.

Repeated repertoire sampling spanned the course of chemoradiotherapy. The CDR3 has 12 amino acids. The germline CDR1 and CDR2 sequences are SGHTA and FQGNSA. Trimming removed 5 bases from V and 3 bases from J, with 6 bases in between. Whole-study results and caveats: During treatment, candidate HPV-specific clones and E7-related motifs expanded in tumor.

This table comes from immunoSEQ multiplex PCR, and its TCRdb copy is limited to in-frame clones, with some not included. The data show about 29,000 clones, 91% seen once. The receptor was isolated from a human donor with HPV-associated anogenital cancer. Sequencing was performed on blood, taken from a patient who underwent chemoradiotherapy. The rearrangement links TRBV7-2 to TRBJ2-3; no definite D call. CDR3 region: CASSAYTDTQYF. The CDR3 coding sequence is TGTGCCAGCAGCGCCTATACAGATACGCAGTATTTT.